The clone carrying this T cell receptor (beta chain) has at least ten counts. Amplification of TCR beta CDR3 regions was performed using RNA transcripts as template. TCR CDR3 underwent first-round RT-PCR with the HTBI primer set. In TCRdb, the multiplex PCR reads were re-called with MiXCR into one record per CDR3 protein. In the table there are 660,000 or so distinct CDR3 sequences, less than 25% of which are singletons. Not enrolled were patients with uncontrolled infection, other autoimmune disease, pregnancy or lactation. This specimen comes from a study of T cells in Graves' hyperthyroidism and ophthalmopathy. This clonotype originated in a man under 40 with Graves' ophthalmopathy. Sequencing was done on a sample of blood.

CDR3 in amino acids: CASSLATGGGYEQYF. In nucleotides, the CDR3 is TGTGCCAGCAGCTTAGCGACAGGGGGCGGATACGAGCAGTACTTC. The V call is TRBV7-2, the J call TRBJ2-7; 10 nucleotides match TRBD1. Germline V gives CDR1 SGHTA, CDR2 FQGNSA. The ends lost 0 bases at V and 4 bases at J; junction bases unmatched: 3. CDR3 length: 15 amino acids.